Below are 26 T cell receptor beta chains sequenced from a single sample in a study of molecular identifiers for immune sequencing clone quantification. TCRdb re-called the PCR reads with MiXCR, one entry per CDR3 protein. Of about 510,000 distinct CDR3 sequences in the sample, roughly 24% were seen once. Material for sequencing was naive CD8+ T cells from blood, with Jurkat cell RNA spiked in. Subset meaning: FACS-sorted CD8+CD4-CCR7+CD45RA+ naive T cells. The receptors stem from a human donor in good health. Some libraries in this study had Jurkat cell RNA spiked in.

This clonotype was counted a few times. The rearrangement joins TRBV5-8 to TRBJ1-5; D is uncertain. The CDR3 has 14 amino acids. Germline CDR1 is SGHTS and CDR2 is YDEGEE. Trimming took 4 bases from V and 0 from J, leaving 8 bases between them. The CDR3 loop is CASSVDDSNQPQHF. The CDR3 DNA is TGTGCCAGCAGCGTGGACGATAGCAATCAGCCCCAGCATTTT.

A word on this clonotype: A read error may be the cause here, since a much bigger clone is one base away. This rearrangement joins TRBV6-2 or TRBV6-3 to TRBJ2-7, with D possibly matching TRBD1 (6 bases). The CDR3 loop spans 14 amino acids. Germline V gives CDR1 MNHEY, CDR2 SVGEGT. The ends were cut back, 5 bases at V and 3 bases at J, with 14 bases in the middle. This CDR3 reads CASSPKGVDYEQYF. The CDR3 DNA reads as TGTGCCAGCAGTCCCAAGGGGGTTGACTACGAGCAGTACTTC.

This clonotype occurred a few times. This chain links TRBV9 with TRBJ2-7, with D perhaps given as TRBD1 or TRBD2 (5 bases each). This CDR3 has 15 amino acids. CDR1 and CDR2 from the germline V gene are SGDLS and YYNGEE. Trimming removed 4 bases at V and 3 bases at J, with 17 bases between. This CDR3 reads CASSTRDATNYEQYF. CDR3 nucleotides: TGTGCCAGCAGCACTCGGGACGCCACCAACTACGAGCAGTACTTC.

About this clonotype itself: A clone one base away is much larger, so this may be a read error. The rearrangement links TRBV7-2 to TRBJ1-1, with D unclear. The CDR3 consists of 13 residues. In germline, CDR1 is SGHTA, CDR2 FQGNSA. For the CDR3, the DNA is TGTGTCAGCAGCTTCTTCGCGACAACTGAAGCTTTCTTT. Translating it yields CVSSFFATTEAFF.

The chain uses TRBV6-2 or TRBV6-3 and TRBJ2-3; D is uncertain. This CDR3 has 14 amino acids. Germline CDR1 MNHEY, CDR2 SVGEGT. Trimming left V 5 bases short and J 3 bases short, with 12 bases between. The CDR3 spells CASSHLDLTDTQYF. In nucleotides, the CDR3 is TGTGCCAGCAGTCATCTTGACTTGACAGATACGCAGTATTTT.

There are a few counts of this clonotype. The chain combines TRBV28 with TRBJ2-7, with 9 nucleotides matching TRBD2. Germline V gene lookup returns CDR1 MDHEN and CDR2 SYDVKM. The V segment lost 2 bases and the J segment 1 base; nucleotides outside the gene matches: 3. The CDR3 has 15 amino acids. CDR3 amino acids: CASSLEAGGSYEQYF. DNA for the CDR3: TGTGCCAGCAGTTTAGAGGCGGGAGGGTCCTACGAGCAGTACTTC.

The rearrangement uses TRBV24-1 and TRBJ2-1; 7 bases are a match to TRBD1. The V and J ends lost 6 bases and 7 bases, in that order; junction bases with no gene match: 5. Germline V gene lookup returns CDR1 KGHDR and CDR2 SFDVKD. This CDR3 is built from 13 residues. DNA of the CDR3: TGTGCCACCAGTACAGGGGCTTATAATGAGCAGTTCTTC. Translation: CATSTGAYNEQFF.

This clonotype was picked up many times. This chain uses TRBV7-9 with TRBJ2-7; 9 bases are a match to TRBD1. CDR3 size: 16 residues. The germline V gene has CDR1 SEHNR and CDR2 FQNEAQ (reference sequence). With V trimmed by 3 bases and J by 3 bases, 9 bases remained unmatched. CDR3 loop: CASSLATGTGYYEQYF. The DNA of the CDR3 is TGTGCCAGCAGCTTGGCTACCGGGACAGGGTACTACGAGCAGTACTTC.

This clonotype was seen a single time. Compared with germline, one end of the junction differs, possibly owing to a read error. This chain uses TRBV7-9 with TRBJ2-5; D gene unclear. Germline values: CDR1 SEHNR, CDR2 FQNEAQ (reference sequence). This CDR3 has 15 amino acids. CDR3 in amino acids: CASSPVEGIREPQYF. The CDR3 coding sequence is TGTGCCAGCAGCCCCGTTGAAGGGATTAGAGAGCCCCAGTACTTC.

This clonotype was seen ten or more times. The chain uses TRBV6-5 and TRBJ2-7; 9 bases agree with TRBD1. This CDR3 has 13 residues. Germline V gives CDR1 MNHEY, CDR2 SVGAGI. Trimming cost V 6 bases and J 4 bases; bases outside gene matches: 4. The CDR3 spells CASRNRGQYEQYF. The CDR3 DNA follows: TGTGCCAGCAGGAACAGGGGGCAATACGAGCAGTACTTC.

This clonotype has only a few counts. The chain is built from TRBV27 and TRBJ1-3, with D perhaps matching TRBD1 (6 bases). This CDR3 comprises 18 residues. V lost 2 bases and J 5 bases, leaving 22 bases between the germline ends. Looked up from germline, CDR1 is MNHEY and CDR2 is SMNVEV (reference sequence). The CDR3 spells CASSLKGRQEWGRNTIYF. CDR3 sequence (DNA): TGTGCCAGCAGTTTAAAGGGAAGACAGGAGTGGGGCAGAAACACCATATATTTT.

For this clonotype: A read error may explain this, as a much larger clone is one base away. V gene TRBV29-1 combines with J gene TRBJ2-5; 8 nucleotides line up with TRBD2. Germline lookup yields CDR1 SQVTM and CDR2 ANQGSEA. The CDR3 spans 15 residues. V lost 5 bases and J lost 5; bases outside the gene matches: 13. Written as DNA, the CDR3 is TGCAGCGTTTCGATTAAGCGGGAGTCGGGGGAGACCCAGTACTTC. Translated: CSVSIKRESGETQYF.

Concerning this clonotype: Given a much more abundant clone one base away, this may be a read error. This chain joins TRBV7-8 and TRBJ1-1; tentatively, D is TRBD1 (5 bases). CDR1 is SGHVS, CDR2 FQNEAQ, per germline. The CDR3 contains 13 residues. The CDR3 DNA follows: TGTGTCAGCAGCTTAGTTGGGGGGACCGAAGCTTTCTTT. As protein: CVSSLVGGTEAFF.

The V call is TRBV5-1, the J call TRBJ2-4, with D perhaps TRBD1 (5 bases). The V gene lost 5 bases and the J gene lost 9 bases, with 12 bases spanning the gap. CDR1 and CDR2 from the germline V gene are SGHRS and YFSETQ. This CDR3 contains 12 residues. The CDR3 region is CASRLDRGIQYF. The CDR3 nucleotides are TGCGCCAGCAGGCTGGATAGGGGCATTCAGTACTTC.

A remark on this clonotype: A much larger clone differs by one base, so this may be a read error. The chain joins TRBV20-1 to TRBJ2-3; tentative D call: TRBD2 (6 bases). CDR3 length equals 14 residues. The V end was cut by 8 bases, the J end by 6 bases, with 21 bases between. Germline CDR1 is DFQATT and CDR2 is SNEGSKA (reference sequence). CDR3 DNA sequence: TGCAGTACTACGCCCCGGGGCAGCGGGGATACGCAGTATTTT. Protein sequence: CSTTPRGSGDTQYF.

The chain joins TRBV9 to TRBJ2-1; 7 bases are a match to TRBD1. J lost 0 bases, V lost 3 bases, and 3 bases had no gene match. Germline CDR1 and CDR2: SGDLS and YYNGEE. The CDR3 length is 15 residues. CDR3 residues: CASSGDSSSYNEQFF. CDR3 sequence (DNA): TGTGCCAGCAGCGGGGACAGCAGCTCCTACAATGAGCAGTTCTTC.

The chain's CDR3 is CASTLLGTDNEQYF. The CDR3 DNA is TGTGCCAGCACCTTACTCGGGACGGACAACGAGCAGTACTTC. V is TRBV6-2 or TRBV6-3 and J is TRBJ2-7; D assignment may be TRBD1 or TRBD2 (5 bases each). Trimming stripped 7 bases from V and 5 bases from J, with 18 bases between. The CDR3 covers 14 residues. Per germline, CDR1 MNHEY and CDR2 SVGEGT.

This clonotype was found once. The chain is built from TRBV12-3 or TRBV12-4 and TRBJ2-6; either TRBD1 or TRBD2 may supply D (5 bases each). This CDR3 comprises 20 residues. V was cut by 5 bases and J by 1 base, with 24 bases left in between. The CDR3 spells CASSLYMPEPGGSGANVLTF. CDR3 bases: TGTGCCAGCAGTCTCTACATGCCGGAACCTGGGGGTTCTGGGGCCAACGTCCTGACTTTC.

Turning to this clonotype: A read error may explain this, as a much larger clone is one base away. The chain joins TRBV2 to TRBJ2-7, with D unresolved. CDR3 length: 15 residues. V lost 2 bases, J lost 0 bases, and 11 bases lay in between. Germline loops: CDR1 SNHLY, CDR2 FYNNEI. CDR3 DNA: TGTGCCAGCAGTGAAATGCCCGGTAACTCCTACGAGCAGTACTTC. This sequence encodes CASSEMPGNSYEQYF.

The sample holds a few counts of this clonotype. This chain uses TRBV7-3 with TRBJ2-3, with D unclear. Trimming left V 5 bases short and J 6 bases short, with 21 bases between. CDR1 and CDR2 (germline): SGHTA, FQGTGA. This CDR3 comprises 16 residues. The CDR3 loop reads CASSQTERSLVDTQYF. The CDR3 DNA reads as TGTGCCAGCAGCCAAACGGAGCGATCTCTGGTCGATACGCAGTATTTT.

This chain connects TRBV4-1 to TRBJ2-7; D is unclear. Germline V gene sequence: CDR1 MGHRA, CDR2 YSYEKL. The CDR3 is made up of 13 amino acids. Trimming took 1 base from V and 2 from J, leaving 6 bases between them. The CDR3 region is CASSQVQAYEQYF. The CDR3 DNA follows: TGCGCCAGCAGCCAAGTTCAGGCCTACGAGCAGTACTTC.

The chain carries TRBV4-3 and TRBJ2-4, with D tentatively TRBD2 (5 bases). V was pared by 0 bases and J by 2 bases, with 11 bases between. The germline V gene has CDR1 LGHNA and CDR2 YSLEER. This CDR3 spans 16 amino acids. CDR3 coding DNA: TGCGCCAGCAGCCAAGAGGGCCGGGAATCCAAAAACATTCAGTACTTC. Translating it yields CASSQEGRESKNIQYF.

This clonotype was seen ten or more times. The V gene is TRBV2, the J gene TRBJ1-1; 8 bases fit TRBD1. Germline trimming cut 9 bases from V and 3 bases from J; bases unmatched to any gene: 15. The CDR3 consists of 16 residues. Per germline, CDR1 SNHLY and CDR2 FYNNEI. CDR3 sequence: CARTWTGKNLDTEAFF. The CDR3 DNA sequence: TGTGCCAGGACTTGGACAGGGAAGAACCTGGACACTGAAGCTTTCTTT.

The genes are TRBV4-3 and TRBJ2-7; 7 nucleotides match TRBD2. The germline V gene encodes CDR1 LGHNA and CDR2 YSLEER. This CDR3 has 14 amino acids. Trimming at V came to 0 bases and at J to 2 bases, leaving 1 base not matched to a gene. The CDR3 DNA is TGCGCCAGCAGCCAAGATGGGACTACCTACGAGCAGTACTTC. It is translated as CASSQDGTTYEQYF.

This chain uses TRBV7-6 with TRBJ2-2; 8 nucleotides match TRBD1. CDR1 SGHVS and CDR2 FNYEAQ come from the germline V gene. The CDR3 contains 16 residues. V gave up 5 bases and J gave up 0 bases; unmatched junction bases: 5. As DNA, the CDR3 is TGTGCCAGCAGCCCGGACAGGGATGCGAACACCGGGGAGCTGTTTTTT. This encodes CASSPDRDANTGELFF.

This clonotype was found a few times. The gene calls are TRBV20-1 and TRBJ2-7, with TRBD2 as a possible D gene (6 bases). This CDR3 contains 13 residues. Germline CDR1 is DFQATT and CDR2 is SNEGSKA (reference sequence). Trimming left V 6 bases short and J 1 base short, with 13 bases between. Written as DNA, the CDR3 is TGCAGTGCGGGCCGGGGACTTTCCTACGAGCAGTACTTC. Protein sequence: CSAGRGLSYEQYF.